The 19 T cell receptor beta chains listed next were all sequenced from one sample in a study of cytomegalovirus exposure and HLA in healthy donors. Sequenced by immunoSEQ multiplex PCR; TCRdb stores in-frame clones only, minus some. The data show fewer than 200,000 clones, 89% seen once. The sample comprised PBMCs. The receptors stem from a young woman in good health and CMV-seropositive.

The chain employs TRBV28 and TRBJ2-1; TRBD2 might be the D (6 bases). The CDR3 spans 14 residues. The V gene's germline CDR1 is MDHEN and CDR2 SYDVKM. With 8 bases removed from V and 3 bases from J, the gap between germline ends came to 14 bases. CDR3 sequence reads: CASLVRDHYNEQFF. The CDR3 region has the DNA TGTGCCAGCTTAGTGCGGGACCACTACAATGAGCAGTTCTTC.

The V call is TRBV10-1, the J call TRBJ2-3; 7 bases map to TRBD1. The CDR3 consists of 15 residues. The trim removed 6 bases at V and 3 bases at J, leaving 9 bases unmatched. Germline V CDR1 and CDR2: WNHNN, SYGVQD (reference sequence). The CDR3 is CASSDQGDLTDTQYF. For the CDR3, the DNA is TGCGCCAGCAGCGATCAGGGGGATTTAACAGATACGCAGTATTTT.

This chain links TRBV6-4 with TRBJ2-1; D perhaps matches TRBD2 (6 bases). The germline CDR1 and CDR2 sequences are MRHNA and SNTAGT. The CDR3 has 13 residues. V was pared by 2 bases and J by 10 bases, with 12 bases between. The CDR3 protein is CASSDTSISEQFF. CDR3 DNA: TGTGCCAGCAGTGACACTAGCATATCCGAGCAGTTCTTC.

The chain is built from TRBV4-2 and TRBJ2-5; TRBD2 matches at 7 bases. There are 17 residues in the CDR3. V lost 0 bases and J lost 1; bases outside the gene matches: 8. Per germline, CDR1 LGHNA and CDR2 YNFKEQ. The CDR3 DNA reads as TGTGCCAGCAGCCAAGAACCGGCGGGAGCCCTCCAAGAGACCCAGTACTTC. This encodes CASSQEPAGALQETQYF.

The genes are TRBV4-1 and TRBJ2-7, with TRBD2 matching over 7 bases. The CDR3 runs 15 residues. Germline V gene sequence: CDR1 MGHRA, CDR2 YSYEKL. The V and J ends lost 0 bases and 2 bases, in that order; junction bases with no gene match: 4. The CDR3 coding sequence is TGCGCCAGCAGCCAAGATTTTCTAGCGGCCTACGAGCAGTACTTC. This gives the protein CASSQDFLAAYEQYF.

DNA of the CDR3: TGCGCCAGCAGTCCGCTTAGGCTAGCTGGCGACTACGAGCAGTACTTC. Its protein product is CASSPLRLAGDYEQYF. The rearrangement uses TRBV23-1 and TRBJ2-7; TRBD2 might be the D (5 bases). TRBV23-1 is an open reading frame, and its role is uncertain. The CDR3 is 16 amino acids. Trimming stripped 4 bases from V and 3 bases from J, with 19 bases between.

This clone was found once. The chain uses TRBV11-2 and TRBJ2-1; 9 bases map to TRBD1. V was clipped by 6 bases and J by 10 bases; unmatched bases: 10. CDR1 SGHAT and CDR2 FQNNGV come from the germline V gene. There are 14 residues in the CDR3. The CDR3 protein is CASSFNRDRDEQFF. The CDR3 DNA is TGTGCCAGCAGTTTCAACCGGGACAGGGACGAGCAGTTCTTC.

This clone came up once. This chain links TRBV19 with TRBJ2-7, with a possible D match to TRBD1 (5 bases). This CDR3 has 15 amino acids. Trimming stripped 2 bases from V and 5 bases from J, with 16 bases between. The germline gives CDR1 LNHDA, CDR2 SQIVND (reference sequence). The CDR3 protein is CASSINLGHLNEQYF. The CDR3 nucleotides are TGTGCCAGTAGTATAAATCTTGGACACCTGAACGAGCAGTACTTC.

The V and J genes are TRBV19 and TRBJ2-1, with 7 bases identical to TRBD2. The CDR3 consists of 18 residues. J lost 0 bases, V lost 5 bases, and 13 bases had no gene match. The germline V gene has CDR1 LNHDA and CDR2 SQIVND (reference sequence). The DNA of the CDR3 is TGTGCCAGTAGTGCCCCCTCTAGCGGCCTTAGCTCCTACAATGAGCAGTTCTTC. Amino acid sequence: CASSAPSSGLSSYNEQFF.

The chain links TRBV14 to TRBJ2-1, with TRBD1 identical over 8 bases. This CDR3 region has 21 residues. V trimming: 0 bases; J trimming: 6 bases; junction bases outside the gene matches: 22. CDR1 SGHDN and CDR2 FVKESK come from the germline V gene. The CDR3 loop is CASSQDESRGPWTGSINEQFF. CDR3 in DNA: TGTGCCAGCAGCCAAGATGAATCCCGAGGGCCATGGACAGGGAGTATCAATGAGCAGTTCTTC. The whole variable domain, remainder taken from reference TRBV14 and TRBJ2-1, is EAGVTQFPSHSVIEKGQTVTLRCDPISGHDNLYWYRRVMGKEIKFLLHFVKESKQDESGMPNNRFLAERTGGTYSTLKVQPAELEDSGVYFCASSQDESRGPWTGSINEQFFGPGTRLTVL.

The chain links TRBV7-3 to TRBJ2-2, with 8 bases fitting TRBD1. The CDR3 covers 15 residues. In germline, CDR1 is SGHTA, CDR2 FQGTGA. Trimming at V came to 5 bases and at J to 6 bases, leaving 8 bases not matched to a gene. The CDR3 sequence is CASSPQGASPGELFF. The CDR3, as DNA: TGTGCCAGCAGCCCCCAGGGGGCCTCCCCCGGGGAGCTGTTTTTT.

The V call is TRBV11-2, the J call TRBJ1-3; perhaps TRBD1 as D (6 bases). The CDR3 has 18 amino acids. From germline, CDR1 is SGHAT and CDR2 FQNNGV. Trimming cost V 5 bases and J 0 bases, with 20 bases left between them. The CDR3 bases are TGTGCCAGCAGCCACCCCCGTGGGGGCTTTTCCTCTGGAAACACCATATATTTT. Translated: CASSHPRGGFSSGNTIYF.

This rearrangement joins TRBV2 to TRBJ2-1; 10 positions agree with TRBD2. The CDR3 has 15 residues. Germline CDR1 reads SNHLY; CDR2 reads FYNNEI. J was trimmed by 9 bases and V by 3 bases; bases with no gene match: 8. The CDR3 nucleotides are TGTGCCAGCAGTGATTTCCTAGCGGGAGAGGGTGAGCAGTTCTTC. Its protein product is CASSDFLAGEGEQFF.

The gene calls are TRBV10-3 and TRBJ2-7, with D perhaps TRBD1 (6 bases). V shed 11 bases and J shed 3 bases, with 17 bases lying between them. Germline CDR1 ENHRY, CDR2 SYGVKD. This CDR3 has 13 amino acids. Here the CDR3 reads CAVTNREFYEQYF. The CDR3 nucleotides read TGTGCCGTAACCAACAGGGAATTCTACGAGCAGTACTTC.

The chain has TRBV5-1 and TRBJ1-3; tentatively, D is TRBD1 (6 bases). In germline, CDR1 is SGHRS, CDR2 YFSETQ. V gave up 4 bases and J gave up 1 base, with 18 bases separating them. This CDR3 is 17 amino acids long. This CDR3 reads CASSIGGGAPSGNTIYF. The DNA of the CDR3 is TGCGCCAGCAGCATTGGCGGGGGGGCCCCGTCTGGAAACACCATATATTTT.

This clone appeared once. V gene TRBV7-9 combines with J gene TRBJ1-1; D ambiguous. V lost 5 bases and J 5 bases, leaving 15 bases between the germline ends. The CDR3 has 14 residues. CDR1 is SEHNR and CDR2 is FQNEAQ in the germline V gene (reference sequence). CDR3 sequence reads: CASSASYGETEAFF. The CDR3 DNA sequence: TGTGCCAGCAGCGCATCTTACGGGGAAACTGAAGCTTTCTTT.

This clone was counted only a few times. The chain uses TRBV28 and TRBJ2-4; a weak D match, TRBD2 (6 bases). Trimming left V 7 bases short and J 7 bases short, with 17 bases between. Germline CDR1 and CDR2: MDHEN and SYDVKM. The CDR3 spans 14 residues. The CDR3 loop is CASTYPGEVNIQYF. In DNA form, the CDR3 reads TGTGCCAGCACCTACCCGGGGGAGGTGAACATTCAGTACTTC.

The chain couples TRBV2 to TRBJ2-1; 10 bases align to TRBD2. From germline, CDR1 is SNHLY and CDR2 FYNNEI. The V gene end was trimmed by 5 bases and the J gene end by 3 bases; junction bases not matched to a gene: 7. This CDR3 region has 16 residues. CDR3 sequence reads: CASSPLAGGLYNEQFF. As DNA, the CDR3 is TGTGCCAGCAGTCCCTTAGCGGGAGGACTCTACAATGAGCAGTTCTTC.

The V gene is TRBV7-2, the J gene TRBJ1-2, with 7 bases that match TRBD1. The germline gives CDR1 SGHTA, CDR2 FQGNSA. The CDR3 consists of 13 residues. The V and J ends lost 4 bases and 6 bases, in that order; junction bases with no gene match: 5. The CDR3 loop reads CASSSTGIDGYTF. In nucleotides, the CDR3 is TGTGCCAGCAGCTCGACAGGGATCGATGGCTACACCTTC.